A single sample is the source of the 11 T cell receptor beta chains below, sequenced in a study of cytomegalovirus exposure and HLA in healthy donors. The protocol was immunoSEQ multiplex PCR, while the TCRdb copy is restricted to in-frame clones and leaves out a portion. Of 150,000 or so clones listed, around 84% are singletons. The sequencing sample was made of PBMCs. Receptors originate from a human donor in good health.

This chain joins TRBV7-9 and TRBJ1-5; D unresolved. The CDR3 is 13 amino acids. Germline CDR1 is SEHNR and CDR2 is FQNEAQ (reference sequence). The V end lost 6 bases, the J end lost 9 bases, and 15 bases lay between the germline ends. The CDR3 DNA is TGTGCCAGCAGGCTCCCCCAGGTTATGCCCCAGCATTTT. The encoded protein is CASRLPQVMPQHF.

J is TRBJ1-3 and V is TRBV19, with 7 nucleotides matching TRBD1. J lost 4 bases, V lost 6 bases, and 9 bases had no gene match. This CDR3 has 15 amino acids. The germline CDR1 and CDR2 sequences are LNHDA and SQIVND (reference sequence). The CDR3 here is CASRDRTNFGNTIYF. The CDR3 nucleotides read TGTGCCAGTAGGGACAGGACTAACTTCGGAAACACCATATATTTT.

CDR3 residues: CASSPPQGTTEAFF. The CDR3 DNA sequence: TGTGCCAGTAGTCCGCCACAGGGGACCACTGAAGCTTTCTTT. The rearrangement uses TRBV19 and TRBJ1-1, with 7 bases fitting TRBD1. CDR1 LNHDA and CDR2 SQIVND come from the germline V gene (reference sequence). After removal of 5 bases from V and 4 bases from J, the junction contained 7 bases not matched to a gene. The CDR3 runs to 14 residues.

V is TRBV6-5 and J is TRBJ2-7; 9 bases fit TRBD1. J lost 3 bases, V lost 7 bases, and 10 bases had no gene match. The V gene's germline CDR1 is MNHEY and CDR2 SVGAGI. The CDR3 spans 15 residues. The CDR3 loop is CASNRGQGSYYEQYF. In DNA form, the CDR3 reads TGTGCCAGCAACAGGGGACAGGGTAGTTACTACGAGCAGTACTTC.

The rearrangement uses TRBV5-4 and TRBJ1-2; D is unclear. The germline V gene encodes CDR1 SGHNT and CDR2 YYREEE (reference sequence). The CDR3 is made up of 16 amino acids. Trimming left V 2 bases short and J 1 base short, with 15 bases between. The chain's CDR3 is CASSFPSRLGNYGYTF. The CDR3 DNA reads TGTGCCAGCAGCTTCCCGAGCAGGCTCGGTAACTATGGCTACACCTTC.

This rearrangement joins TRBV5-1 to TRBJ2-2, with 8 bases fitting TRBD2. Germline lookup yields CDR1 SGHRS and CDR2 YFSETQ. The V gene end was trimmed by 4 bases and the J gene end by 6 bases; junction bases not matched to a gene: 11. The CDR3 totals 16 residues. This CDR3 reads CASSQDPGTSSGELFF. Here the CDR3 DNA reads TGCGCCAGCAGCCAAGACCCCGGGACTAGTTCCGGGGAGCTGTTTTTT. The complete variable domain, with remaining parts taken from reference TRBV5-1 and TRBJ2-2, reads KAGVTQTPRYLIKTRGQQVTLSCSPISGHRSVSWYQQTPGQGLQFLFEYFSETQRNKGNFPGRFSGRQFSNSRSEMNVSTLELGDSALYLCASSQDPGTSSGELFFGEGSRLTVL.

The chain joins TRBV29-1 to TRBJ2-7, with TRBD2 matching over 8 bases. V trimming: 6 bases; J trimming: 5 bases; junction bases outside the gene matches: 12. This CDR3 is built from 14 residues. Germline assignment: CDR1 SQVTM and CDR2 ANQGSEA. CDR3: CSVGGSGGSDEQYF. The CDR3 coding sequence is TGCAGCGTAGGGGGATCGGGGGGGAGCGACGAGCAGTACTTC.

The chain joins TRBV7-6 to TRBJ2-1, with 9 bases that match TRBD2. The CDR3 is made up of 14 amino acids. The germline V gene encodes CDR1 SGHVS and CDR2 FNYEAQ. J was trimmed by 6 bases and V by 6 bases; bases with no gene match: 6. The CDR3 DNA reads TGTGCCAGCAGTGACCGGCGGGGGGGCAATGAGCAGTTCTTC. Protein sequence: CASSDRRGGNEQFF.

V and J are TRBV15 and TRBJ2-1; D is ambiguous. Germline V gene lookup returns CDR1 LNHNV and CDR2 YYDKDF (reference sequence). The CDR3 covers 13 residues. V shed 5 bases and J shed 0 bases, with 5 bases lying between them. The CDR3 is CATSPVSYNEQFF. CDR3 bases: TGTGCCACCAGCCCCGTCTCCTACAATGAGCAGTTCTTC.

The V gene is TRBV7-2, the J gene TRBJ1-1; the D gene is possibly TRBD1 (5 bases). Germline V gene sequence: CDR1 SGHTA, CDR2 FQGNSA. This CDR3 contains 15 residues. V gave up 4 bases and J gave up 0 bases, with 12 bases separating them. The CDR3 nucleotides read TGTGCCAGCAGCTCACAAGGGGCCATGAACACTGAAGCTTTCTTT. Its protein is CASSSQGAMNTEAFF.

CDR3 DNA: TGCGCCAGCAGCCTAAGCGGGAGCGGGTACTCCTACGAGCAGTACTTC. Its translation: CASSLSGSGYSYEQYF. The V gene is TRBV5-1, the J gene TRBJ2-7, with 8 bases lining up with TRBD2. V lost 4 bases and J lost 0; bases outside the gene matches: 9. From germline, CDR1 is SGHRS and CDR2 YFSETQ. There are 16 residues in the CDR3.